This T cell receptor (beta chain) comes out of a study of metastatic and nonmetastatic thyroid tumors. Across the study: Blood and tumor or nodule tissue repertoires from malignant and benign thyroid patients were compared.

Original methodology: For papillary thyroid cancer, a distant-metastasis classifier was constructed from CDR3 differences observed across clinicopathological groups. TCRdb re-called the PCR reads with MiXCR. The V and J calls come from TCRdb's annotation, not from the publication. This sample has approximately 74,000 clones, with 14% found just once. Treatment of any kind had been given to no patient before thyroid surgery. Details on this clone: The target antigen is unknown. The junction departs from the called germline gene at one end, perhaps through a read error.

Study-level points and caveats: Versus benign nodules, malignant thyroid tumors reportedly had significantly higher TCR beta diversity, in blood and tumor.

This sequence was found in a male donor with papillary thyroid cancer or a benign thyroid nodule (not recorded which). Some clones in this sample may be carry-over from other donors' samples. Sequencing was carried out using blood.

Here the CDR3 reads CSACDNSVNTIYF. CDR3 nucleotides: TGCAGTGCTTGTGACAACTCTGTAAACACCATATATTTT. The rearrangement links TRBV20-1 to TRBJ1-3; D uncertain. The V gene's germline CDR1 is DFQATT and CDR2 SNEGSKA (reference sequence). This CDR3 spans 13 amino acids.